These T cell receptor beta chains were read from a single sample in a study of blood T cell repertoires in COVID-19. Produced via immunoSEQ multiplex PCR; TCRdb's table is partial and in-frame only. The profile shows 65,000 to 85,000 clones, roughly 79% of them singletons. The sample comprised peripheral blood. The source is a human donor in a cohort sampled during active COVID-19. The CDR3 runs from the conserved cysteine through the conserved F or W. Each record gives: CDR3 length, D gene, J gene, clone size, V gene, CDR3 protein, CDR3 DNA. The D gene is left open where the match is weak. Clone size is not always given. Where it is, it says once, few, many or a class for expanded clones.

12,-,TRBJ2-2,large,TRBV9,CASSVVTGELFF,TGTGCCAGCAGCGTAGTAACCGGGGAGCTGTTTTTT
13,TRBD1,TRBJ1-5,-,TRBV29-1,CSVVGQGGQPQHF,TGCAGCGTTGTGGGGCAGGGGGGACAGCCCCAGCATTTT
16,TRBD2,TRBJ2-1,-,TRBV3-1/TRBV3-2,CASSQSGRVTYNEQFF,TGTGCCAGCAGCCAGAGCGGGAGGGTTACCTACAATGAGCAGTTCTTC
13,-,TRBJ2-7,once,TRBV4-1,CASSQDQGYEQYF,TGCGCCAGCAGCCAAGATCAGGGGTACGAGCAGTACTTC
16,-,TRBJ2-1,-,TRBV19,CASSLWGHSSYNEQFF,TGTGCCAGTAGTCTGTGGGGCCATAGCTCCTACAATGAGCAGTTCTTC
15,-,TRBJ1-3,-,TRBV5-1,CASSLAGYSGNTIYF,TGCGCCAGCAGCTTGGCCGGTTACTCTGGAAACACCATATATTTT
15,TRBD1,TRBJ2-7,-,TRBV7-2,CASSPYDGTAYEQYF,TGTGCCAGCAGCCCCTACGATGGGACAGCCTACGAGCAGTACTTC
15,TRBD1,TRBJ2-1,-,TRBV7-2,CASRGDSGLGGEQFF,TGTGCCAGCAGGGGGGACAGCGGTTTGGGTGGTGAGCAGTTCTTC
13,-,TRBJ1-1,-,TRBV6-1,CASSDRLGTEAFF,TGTGCCAGCAGTGACCGACTTGGAACTGAAGCTTTCTTT
14,-,TRBJ2-1,-,TRBV30,CAWSTGASYNEQFF,TGTGCCTGGAGTACGGGAGCATCGTACAATGAGCAGTTCTTC
13,-,TRBJ2-3,few,TRBV4-3,CASSQAGTDTQYF,TGCGCCAGCAGCCAAGCCGGGACAGATACGCAGTATTTT
13,-,TRBJ2-7,-,TRBV11-2,CASSKGNRAEQYF,TGTGCCAGCAGCAAGGGTAACAGGGCCGAGCAGTACTTC
11,-,TRBJ2-3,-,TRBV19,CASIGADTQYF,TGTGCCAGTATTGGGGCCGATACGCAGTATTTT
16,TRBD2,TRBJ2-1,few,TRBV9,CASSVGAGLAGNEQFF,TGTGCCAGCAGCGTAGGGGCAGGACTAGCGGGAAATGAGCAGTTCTTC
14,-,TRBJ2-5,-,TRBV6-5,CASSFGLADGTQYF,TGTGCCAGCAGTTTCGGACTCGCAGACGGGACCCAGTACTTC
17,-,TRBJ2-1,once,TRBV7-9,CASSLDSLRDFSGEQFF,TGTGCCAGCAGCTTAGATAGCTTAAGGGACTTCTCAGGAGAGCAGTTCTTC
13,TRBD2,TRBJ2-1,-,TRBV27,CASSFGGGNEQFF,TGTGCCAGCAGTTTTGGGGGGGGAAATGAGCAGTTCTTC
16,TRBD1,TRBJ1-3,-,TRBV5-4,CASSLGTGSSGNTIYF,TGTGCCAGCAGCTTGGGGACAGGGAGCTCTGGAAACACCATATATTTT
14,-,TRBJ1-4,-,TRBV6-6,CASSYLGRGEKLFF,TGTGCCAGCAGTTACCTAGGACGGGGAGAAAAACTGTTTTTT
14,-,TRBJ2-1,-,TRBV11-2,CASSLDLPAPGQFF,TGTGCCAGCAGCTTAGATCTGCCGGCCCCGGGGCAGTTCTTC
14,-,TRBJ1-3,once,TRBV5-4,CASTPGGTGNTIYF,TGTGCCAGCACTCCCGGGGGTACGGGAAACACCATATATTTT
14,TRBD1,TRBJ2-1,-,TRBV30,CAWGQGLSYNEQFF,TGTGCCTGGGGACAGGGGCTCTCCTACAATGAGCAGTTCTTC
12,-,TRBJ2-1,-,TRBV9,CASSVVSGEVFF,TGTGCCAGCAGCGTAGTATCCGGGGAGGTGTTCTTC
14,-,TRBJ2-2,many,TRBV19,CASSSYPNTGELFF,TGTGCCAGTAGTTCCTATCCGAACACCGGGGAGCTGTTTTTT
18,TRBD2,TRBJ2-3,-,TRBV24-1,CATSDTSGGTSSTDTQYF,TGTGCCACCAGTGACACTAGCGGGGGGACCTCTAGCACAGATACGCAGTATTTT
19,TRBD2,TRBJ2-2,-,TRBV11-2,CASSLGTSGGVEMTGELFF,TGTGCCAGCAGCTTAGGGACTAGCGGGGGGGTCGAAATGACCGGGGAGCTGTTTTTT
15,-,TRBJ2-1,-,TRBV5-8,CATANPSIYYNEQFF,TGTGCCACCGCAAATCCTAGCATATACTACAATGAGCAGTTCTTC
13,TRBD2,TRBJ2-5,once,TRBV3-1/TRBV3-2,CASSPGGAETQYF,TGTGCCAGCAGCCCCGGGGGGGCAGAGACCCAGTACTTC
14,-,TRBJ2-1,-,TRBV30,CAWSTGLRYNEQFF,TGTGCCTGGAGTACTGGACTCAGGTACAATGAGCAGTTCTTC
12,-,TRBJ2-5,-,TRBV9,CASSAELETQYF,TGTGCCAGCAGCGCCGAGTTGGAGACCCAGTACTTC
15,TRBD2,TRBJ2-1,-,TRBV5-6,CASSVGLAGGNEQFF,TGTGCCAGCAGCGTAGGACTAGCGGGAGGCAATGAGCAGTTCTTC
15,TRBD1,TRBJ1-6,few,TRBV3-1/TRBV3-2,CASSRWDREGSPLHF,TGTGCCAGCAGTCGCTGGGACAGGGAAGGTTCACCCCTCCACTTT
14,-,TRBJ1-2,-,TRBV18,CASSPGHQLTGYTF,TGTGCCAGCTCACCAGGGCACCAGCTAACCGGCTACACCTTC
16,TRBD1,TRBJ2-1,-,TRBV6-2/TRBV6-3,CASSYSRGQAYNEQFF,TGTGCCAGCAGTTACTCGCGGGGACAGGCCTACAATGAGCAGTTCTTC
12,-,TRBJ1-5,large,TRBV19,CASSSQNQPQHF,TGTGCCAGTAGTTCCCAAAATCAGCCCCAGCATTTT
17,TRBD1,TRBJ2-3,few,TRBV10-2,CASSEGPGGDFADTQYF,TGCGCCAGCAGTGAAGGCCCAGGGGGCGACTTTGCAGATACGCAGTATTTT
15,-,TRBJ1-3,-,TRBV14,CASRQSQGYGNTIYF,TGTGCCAGCAGACAGTCCCAGGGTTACGGAAACACCATATATTTT